This T cell receptor (beta chain) was retrieved from a study of blood T cell repertoires in COVID-19. Study as a whole: T cells, B-cell-depleted T cells, or PBMCs supplied cDNA or gDNA.

This clone has a single count. V lost 4 bases, J lost 3 bases, and 15 bases lay in between. There are 16 residues in the CDR3. Germline V gives CDR1 SNHLY, CDR2 FYNNEI. The repertoire was sequenced with immunoSEQ multiplex PCR; TCRdb's copy has only in-frame clones and lacks some. This sample has fewer than 110,000 clones, with roughly 85% found just once. The rearrangement joins TRBV2 to TRBJ2-2; tentative D call: TRBD1 (5 bases). The source is an older woman with active or convalescent COVID-19. Source material: peripheral blood. CDR3 residues: CASSGDSLGDTGELFF. The CDR3 DNA follows: TGTGCCAGCAGTGGTGACAGCCTAGGGGACACCGGGGAGCTGTTTTTT.